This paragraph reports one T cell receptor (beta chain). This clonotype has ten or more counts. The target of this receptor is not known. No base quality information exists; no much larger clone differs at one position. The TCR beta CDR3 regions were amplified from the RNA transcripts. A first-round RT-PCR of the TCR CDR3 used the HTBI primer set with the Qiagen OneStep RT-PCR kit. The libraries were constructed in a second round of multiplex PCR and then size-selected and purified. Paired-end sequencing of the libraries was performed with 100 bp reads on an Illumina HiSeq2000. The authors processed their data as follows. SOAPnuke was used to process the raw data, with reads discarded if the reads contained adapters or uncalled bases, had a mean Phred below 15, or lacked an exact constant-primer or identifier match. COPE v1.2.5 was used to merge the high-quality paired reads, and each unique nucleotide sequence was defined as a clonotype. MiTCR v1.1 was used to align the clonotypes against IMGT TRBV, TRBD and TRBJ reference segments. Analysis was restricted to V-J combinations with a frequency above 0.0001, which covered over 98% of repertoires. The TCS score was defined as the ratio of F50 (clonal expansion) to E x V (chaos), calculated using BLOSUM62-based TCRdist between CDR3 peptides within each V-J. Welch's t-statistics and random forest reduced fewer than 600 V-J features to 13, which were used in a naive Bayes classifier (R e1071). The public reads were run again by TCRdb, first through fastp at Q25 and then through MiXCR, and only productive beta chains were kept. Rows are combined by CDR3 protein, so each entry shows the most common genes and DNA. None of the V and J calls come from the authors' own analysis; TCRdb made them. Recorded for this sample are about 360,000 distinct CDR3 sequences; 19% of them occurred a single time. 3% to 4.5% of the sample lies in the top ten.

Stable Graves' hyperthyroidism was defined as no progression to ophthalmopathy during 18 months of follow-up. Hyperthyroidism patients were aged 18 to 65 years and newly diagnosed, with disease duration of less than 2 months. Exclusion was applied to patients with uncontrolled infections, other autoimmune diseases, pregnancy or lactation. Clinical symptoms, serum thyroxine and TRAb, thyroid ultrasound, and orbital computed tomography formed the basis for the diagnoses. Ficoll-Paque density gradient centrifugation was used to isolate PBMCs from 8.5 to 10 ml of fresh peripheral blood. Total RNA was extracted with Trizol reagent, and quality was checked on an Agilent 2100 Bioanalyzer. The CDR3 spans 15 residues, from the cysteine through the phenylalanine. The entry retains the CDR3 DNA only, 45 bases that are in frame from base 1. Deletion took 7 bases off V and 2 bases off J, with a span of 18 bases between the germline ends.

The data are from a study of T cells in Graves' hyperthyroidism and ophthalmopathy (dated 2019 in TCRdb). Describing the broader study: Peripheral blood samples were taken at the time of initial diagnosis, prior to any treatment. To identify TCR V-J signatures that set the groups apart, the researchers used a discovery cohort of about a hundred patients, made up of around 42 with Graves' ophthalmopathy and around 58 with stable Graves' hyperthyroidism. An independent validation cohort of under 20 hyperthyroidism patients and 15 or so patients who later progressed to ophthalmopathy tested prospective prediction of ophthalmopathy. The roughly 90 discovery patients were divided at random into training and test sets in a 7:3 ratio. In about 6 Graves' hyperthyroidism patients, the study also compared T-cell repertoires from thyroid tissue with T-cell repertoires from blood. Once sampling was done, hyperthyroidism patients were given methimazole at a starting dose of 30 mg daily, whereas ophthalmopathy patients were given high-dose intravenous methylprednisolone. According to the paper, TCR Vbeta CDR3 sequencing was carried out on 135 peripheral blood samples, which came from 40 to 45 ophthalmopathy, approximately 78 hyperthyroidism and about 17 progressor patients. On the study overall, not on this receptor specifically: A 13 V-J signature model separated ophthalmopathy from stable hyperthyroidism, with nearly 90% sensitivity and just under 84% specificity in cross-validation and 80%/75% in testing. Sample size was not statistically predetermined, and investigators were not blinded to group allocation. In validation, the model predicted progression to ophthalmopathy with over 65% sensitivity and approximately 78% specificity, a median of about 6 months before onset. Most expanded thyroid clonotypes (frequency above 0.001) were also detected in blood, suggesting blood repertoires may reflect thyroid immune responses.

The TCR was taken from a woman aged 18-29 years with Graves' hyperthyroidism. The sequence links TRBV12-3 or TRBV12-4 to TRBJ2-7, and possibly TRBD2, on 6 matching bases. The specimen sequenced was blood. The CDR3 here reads CASTPGRAMTYEQYF. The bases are TGTGCCAGCACCCCCGGGAGAGCGATGACCTACGAGCAGTACTTC.